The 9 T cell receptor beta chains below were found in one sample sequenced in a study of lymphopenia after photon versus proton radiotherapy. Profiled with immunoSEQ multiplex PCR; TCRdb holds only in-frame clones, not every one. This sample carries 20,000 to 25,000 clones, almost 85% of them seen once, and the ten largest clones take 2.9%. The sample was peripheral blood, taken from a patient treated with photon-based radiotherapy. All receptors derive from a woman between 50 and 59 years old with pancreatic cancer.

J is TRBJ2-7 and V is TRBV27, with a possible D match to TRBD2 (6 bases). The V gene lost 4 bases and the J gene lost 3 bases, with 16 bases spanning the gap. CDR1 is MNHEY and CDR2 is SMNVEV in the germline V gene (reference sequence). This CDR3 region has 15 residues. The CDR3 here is CASSWGAGLVYEQYF. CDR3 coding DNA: TGTGCCAGCAGTTGGGGAGCGGGTTTAGTCTACGAGCAGTACTTC.

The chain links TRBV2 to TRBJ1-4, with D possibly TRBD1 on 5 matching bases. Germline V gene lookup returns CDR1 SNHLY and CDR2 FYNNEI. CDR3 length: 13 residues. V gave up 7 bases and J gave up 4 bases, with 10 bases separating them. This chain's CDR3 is CASMDGGNEKLFF. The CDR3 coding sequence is TGTGCCAGCATGGACGGGGGTAATGAAAAACTGTTTTTT.

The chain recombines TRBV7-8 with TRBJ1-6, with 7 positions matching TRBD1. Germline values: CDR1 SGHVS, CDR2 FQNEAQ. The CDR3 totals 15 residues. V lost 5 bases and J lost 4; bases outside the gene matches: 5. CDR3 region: CASSPRTGYNSPLHF. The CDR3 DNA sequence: TGTGCCAGCAGCCCCAGGACAGGTTATAATTCACCCCTCCACTTT.

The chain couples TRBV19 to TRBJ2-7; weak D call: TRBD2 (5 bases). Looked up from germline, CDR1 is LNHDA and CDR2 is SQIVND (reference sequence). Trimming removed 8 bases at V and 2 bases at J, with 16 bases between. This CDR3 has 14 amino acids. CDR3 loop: CASSVGPGTYEQYF. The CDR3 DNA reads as TGTGCCAGTTCTGTCGGGCCGGGGACCTACGAGCAGTACTTC.

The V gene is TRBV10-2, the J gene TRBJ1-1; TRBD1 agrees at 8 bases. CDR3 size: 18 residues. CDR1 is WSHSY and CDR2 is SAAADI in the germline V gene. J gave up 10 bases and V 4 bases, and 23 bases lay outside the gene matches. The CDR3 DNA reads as TGCGCCAGCAGTGGGCCCTTAACAGGGGGTTTTCCCGAACATGGAGCTTTCTTT. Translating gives CASSGPLTGGFPEHGAFF.

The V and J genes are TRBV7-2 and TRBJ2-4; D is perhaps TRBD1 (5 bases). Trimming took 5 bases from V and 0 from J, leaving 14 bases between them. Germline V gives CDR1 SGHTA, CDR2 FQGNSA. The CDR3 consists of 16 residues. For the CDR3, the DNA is TGTGCCAGCAGCGTCCAGGGCCTACAAGCCAAAAACATTCAGTACTTC. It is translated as CASSVQGLQAKNIQYF.

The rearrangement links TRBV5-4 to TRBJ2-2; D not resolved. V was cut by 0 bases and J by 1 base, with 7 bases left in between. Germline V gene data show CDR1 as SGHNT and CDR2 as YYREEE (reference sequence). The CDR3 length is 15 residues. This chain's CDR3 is CASSLALGNTGELFF. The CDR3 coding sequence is TGTGCCAGCAGCTTGGCCCTCGGGAACACCGGGGAGCTGTTTTTT.

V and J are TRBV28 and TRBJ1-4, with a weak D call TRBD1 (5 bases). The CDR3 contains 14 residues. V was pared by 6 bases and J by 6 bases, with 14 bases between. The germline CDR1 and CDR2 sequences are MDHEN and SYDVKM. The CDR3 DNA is TGTGCCAGCAGCGAGGCAGGGCCGGATGAAAAACTGTTTTTT. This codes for CASSEAGPDEKLFF.

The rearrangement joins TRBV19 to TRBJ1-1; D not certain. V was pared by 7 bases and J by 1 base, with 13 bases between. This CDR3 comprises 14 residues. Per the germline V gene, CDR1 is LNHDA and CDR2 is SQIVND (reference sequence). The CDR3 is CASTLRRANTEAFF. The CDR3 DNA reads TGTGCCAGTACCCTCCGGCGGGCGAACACTGAAGCTTTCTTT.